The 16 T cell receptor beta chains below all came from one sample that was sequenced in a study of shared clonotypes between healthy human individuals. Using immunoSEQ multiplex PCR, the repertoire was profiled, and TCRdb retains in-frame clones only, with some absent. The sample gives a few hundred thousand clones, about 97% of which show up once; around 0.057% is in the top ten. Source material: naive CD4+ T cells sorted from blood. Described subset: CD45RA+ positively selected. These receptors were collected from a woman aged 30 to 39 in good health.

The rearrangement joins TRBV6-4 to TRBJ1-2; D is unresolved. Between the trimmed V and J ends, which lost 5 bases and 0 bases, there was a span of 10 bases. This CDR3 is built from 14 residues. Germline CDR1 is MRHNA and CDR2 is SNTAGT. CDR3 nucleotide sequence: TGTGCCAGCAGTCCAGAGAATTCTAACTATGGCTACACCTTC. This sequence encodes CASSPENSNYGYTF.

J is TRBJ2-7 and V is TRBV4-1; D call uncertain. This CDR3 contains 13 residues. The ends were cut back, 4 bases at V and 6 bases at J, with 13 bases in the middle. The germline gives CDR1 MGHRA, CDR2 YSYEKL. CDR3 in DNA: TGCGCCAGCAGCCGGGGTGTAGGCCTCGAGCAGTACTTC. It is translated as CASSRGVGLEQYF.

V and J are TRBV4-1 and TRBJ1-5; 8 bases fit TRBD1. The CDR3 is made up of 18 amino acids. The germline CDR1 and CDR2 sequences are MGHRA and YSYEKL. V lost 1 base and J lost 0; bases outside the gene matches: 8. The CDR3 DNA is TGCGCCAGCAGCCAAGGACAGGGGCGAGACTATAGCAATCAGCCCCAGCATTTT. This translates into CASSQGQGRDYSNQPQHF.

CDR3 bases: TGTGCCTGGAGTGTAAGGGGGAGGAAACTGTTTTTT. Amino acids: CAWSVRGRKLFF. This chain uses TRBV30 with TRBJ1-4; weak D call: TRBD1 (6 bases). V was trimmed by 0 bases and J by 11 bases, leaving 10 bases between them. Germline CDR1 reads GTSNPN; CDR2 reads SVGIG (reference sequence). The CDR3 totals 12 residues.

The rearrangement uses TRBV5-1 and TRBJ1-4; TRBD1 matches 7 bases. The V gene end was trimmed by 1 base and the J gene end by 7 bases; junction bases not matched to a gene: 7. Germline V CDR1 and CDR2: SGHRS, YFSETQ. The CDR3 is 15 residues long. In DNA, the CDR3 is TGCGCCAGCAGCTTGAATCCAGGGGGTCTTGAAAAACTGTTTTTT. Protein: CASSLNPGGLEKLFF.

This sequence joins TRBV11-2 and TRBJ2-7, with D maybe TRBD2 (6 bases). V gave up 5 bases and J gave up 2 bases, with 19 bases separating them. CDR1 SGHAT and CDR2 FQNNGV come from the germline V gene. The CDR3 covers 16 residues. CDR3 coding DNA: TGTGCCAGCAGCACTACCGTAGCCGGGAGAACCTACGAGCAGTACTTC. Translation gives CASSTTVAGRTYEQYF.

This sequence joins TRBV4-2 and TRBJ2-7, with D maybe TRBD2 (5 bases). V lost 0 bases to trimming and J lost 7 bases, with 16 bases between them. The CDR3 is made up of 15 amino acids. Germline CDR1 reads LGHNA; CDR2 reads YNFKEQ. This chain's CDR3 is CASSQDPEARGEQYF. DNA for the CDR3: TGTGCCAGCAGCCAAGATCCAGAGGCCCGAGGGGAGCAGTACTTC.

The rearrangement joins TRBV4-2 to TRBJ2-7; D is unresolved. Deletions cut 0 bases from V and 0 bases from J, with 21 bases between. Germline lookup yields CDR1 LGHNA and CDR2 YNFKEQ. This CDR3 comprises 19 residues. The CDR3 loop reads CASSQDMRRTEAYSYEQYF. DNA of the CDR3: TGTGCCAGCAGCCAAGACATGAGGCGGACGGAAGCCTACTCCTACGAGCAGTACTTC.

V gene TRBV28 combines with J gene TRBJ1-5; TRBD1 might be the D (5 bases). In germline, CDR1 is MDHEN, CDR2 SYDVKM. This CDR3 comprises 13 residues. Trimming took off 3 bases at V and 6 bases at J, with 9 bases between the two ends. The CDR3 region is CASSFGGGQPQHF. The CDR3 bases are TGTGCCAGCAGTTTTGGGGGTGGTCAGCCCCAGCATTTT. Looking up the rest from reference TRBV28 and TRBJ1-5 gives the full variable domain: DVKVTQSSRYLVKRTGEKVFLECVQDMDHENMFWYRQDPGLGLRLIYFSYDVKMKEKGDIPEGYSVSREKKERFSLILESASTNQTSMYLCASSFGGGQPQHFGDGTRLSIL.

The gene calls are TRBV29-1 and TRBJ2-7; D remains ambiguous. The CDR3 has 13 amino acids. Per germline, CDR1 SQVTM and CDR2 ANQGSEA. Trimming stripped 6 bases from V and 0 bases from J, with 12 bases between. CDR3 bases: TGCAGCGTGTCACGTGGAAACTCCTACGAGCAGTACTTC. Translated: CSVSRGNSYEQYF.

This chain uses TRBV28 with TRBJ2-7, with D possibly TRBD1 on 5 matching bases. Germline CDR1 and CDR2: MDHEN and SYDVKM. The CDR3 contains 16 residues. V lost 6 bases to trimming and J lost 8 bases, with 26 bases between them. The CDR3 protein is CASSPPRQTAVRQQYF. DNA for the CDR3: TGTGCCAGCAGCCCTCCGCGACAGACCGCTGTTAGGCAGCAGTACTTC.

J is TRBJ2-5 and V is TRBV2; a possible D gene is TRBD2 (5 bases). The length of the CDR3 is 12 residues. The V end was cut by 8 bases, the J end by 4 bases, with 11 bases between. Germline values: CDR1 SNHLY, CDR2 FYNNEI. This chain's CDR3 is CASGRRVETQYF. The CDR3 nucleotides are TGTGCCAGCGGGAGACGGGTAGAGACCCAGTACTTC.

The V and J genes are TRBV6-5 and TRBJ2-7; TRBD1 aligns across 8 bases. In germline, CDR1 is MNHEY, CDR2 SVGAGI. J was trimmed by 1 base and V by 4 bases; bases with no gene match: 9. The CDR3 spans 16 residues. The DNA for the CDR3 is TGTGCCAGCAGTTCTATGACAGGGGACGTTTCCTACGAGCAGTACTTC. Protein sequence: CASSSMTGDVSYEQYF.

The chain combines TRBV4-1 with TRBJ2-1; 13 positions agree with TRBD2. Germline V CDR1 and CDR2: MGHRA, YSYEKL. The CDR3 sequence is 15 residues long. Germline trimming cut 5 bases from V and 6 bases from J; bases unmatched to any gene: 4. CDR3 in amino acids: CASSSGLAGVNEQFF. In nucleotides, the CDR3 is TGCGCCAGCAGCTCCGGACTAGCGGGAGTCAATGAGCAGTTCTTC.

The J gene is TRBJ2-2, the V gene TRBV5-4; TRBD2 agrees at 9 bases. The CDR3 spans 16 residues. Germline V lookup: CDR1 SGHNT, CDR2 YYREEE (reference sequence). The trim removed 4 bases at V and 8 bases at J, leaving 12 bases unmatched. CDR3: CASSALGIAGAGELFF. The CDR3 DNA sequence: TGTGCCAGCAGCGCCCTGGGGATAGCGGGAGCGGGGGAGCTGTTTTTT.

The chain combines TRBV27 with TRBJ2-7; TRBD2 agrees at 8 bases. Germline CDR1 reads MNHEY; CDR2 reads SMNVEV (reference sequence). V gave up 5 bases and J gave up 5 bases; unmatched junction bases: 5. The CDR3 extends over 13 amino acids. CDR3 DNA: TGTGCCAGCAGTACGGGACTAGAGGACGAGCAGTACTTC. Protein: CASSTGLEDEQYF.